This T cell receptor beta chain was captured in a study of regulatory T cells in long-lasting Graves disease. As for the study in general: Persistent cases were those of Graves' disease that involved over 5 years of antithyroid drugs with positive TSH receptor antibodies.

Described time point: persistent/refractory GD, antithyroid drugs over 5 years with positive TRAb. From PBMCs, RNA was extracted and then used to make the TCR library. This CDR3 has 15 amino acids. CDR1 and CDR2 (germline): SGHTA, FQGNSA. The trim removed 0 bases at V and 5 bases at J, leaving 6 bases unmatched. This clonotype was seen at least ten times. Its antigen is not known. Sequencing libraries for TCR beta were prepared with iRepertoire HTBI primers and Arm-PCR of CDR3 regions. Authors' methods: Identification of gene segments yielded more than 60 TRBV and 13 to 15 TRBJ across samples. Using its own MiXCR run on the multiplex PCR reads, TCRdb lists one record per CDR3 protein. These V and J calls are TCRdb output, not the study's own analysis. There are hundreds of thousands of distinct CDR3 sequences in the sample; less than 25% occur only once, and about 20% lies in the top ten. Whole-study results and caveats: Persistent disease exhibited a predilection for TRBV28, TRBJ1-2 and TRBJ2-5. The sample size was small, and this may have reduced accuracy.

This material consisted of peripheral blood mononuclear cells (PBMCs), taken when the disease was refractory, from a patient treated with antithyroid drugs. This rearrangement joins TRBV7-2 to TRBJ2-7; TRBD2 matches 8 bases. This TCR derives from a female donor with Graves disease. Here the CDR3 DNA reads TGTGCCAGCAGCTTAGCGCCGGGAGGGATCCACGAGCAGTACTTC. Protein sequence: CASSLAPGGIHEQYF.